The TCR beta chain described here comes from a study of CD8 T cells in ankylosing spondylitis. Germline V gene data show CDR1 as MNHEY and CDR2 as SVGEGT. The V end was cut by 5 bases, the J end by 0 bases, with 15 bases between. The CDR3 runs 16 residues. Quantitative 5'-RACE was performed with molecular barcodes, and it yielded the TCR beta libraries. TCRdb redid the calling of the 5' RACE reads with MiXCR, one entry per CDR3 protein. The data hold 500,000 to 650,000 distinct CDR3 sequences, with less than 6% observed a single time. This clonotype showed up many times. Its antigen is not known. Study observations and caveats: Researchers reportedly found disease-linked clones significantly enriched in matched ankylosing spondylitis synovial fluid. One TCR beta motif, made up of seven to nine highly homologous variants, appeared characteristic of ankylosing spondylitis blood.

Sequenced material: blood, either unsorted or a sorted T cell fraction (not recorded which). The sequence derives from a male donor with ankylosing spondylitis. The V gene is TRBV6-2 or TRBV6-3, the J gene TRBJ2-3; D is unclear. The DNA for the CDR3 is TGTGCCAGCAGTCCCCGGCCCACGAAGAGCACAGATACGCAGTATTTT. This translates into CASSPRPTKSTDTQYF.